A single sample is the source of the 23 T cell receptor beta chains below, sequenced in a study of T cell repertoires in cytomegalovirus infection. TCRdb reanalysed the reads using MiXCR and keeps one entry per CDR3 protein. The sample holds around 360,000 distinct CDR3 sequences, about 34% seen once. Their antigen targets remain unknown. The source was cultured PBMCs, collected from culture after CMV antigen stimulation. All receptors come from a human donor in good health (CMV status not recorded). Some clones in this sample may be carry-over from other donors' samples.

The chain combines TRBV7-2 with TRBJ2-1, with 8 bases identical to TRBD2. The germline V gene has CDR1 SGHTA and CDR2 FQGNSA. V lost 3 bases to trimming and J lost 5 bases; unmatched junction nucleotides: 9. This CDR3 contains 16 residues. CDR3 nucleotides: TGTGCCAGCAGCTTGTTCGCGACTAGCGTCAACAATGAGCAGTTCTTC. Protein sequence: CASSLFATSVNNEQFF.

The chain carries TRBV7-9 and TRBJ2-7; unclear D gene. The germline gives CDR1 SEHNR, CDR2 FQNEAQ (reference sequence). CDR3 length: 15 residues. V was trimmed by 1 base and J by 3 bases, leaving 13 bases between them. CDR3: CASSLGSSEIYEQYV. CDR3 nucleotide sequence: TGTGCCAGCAGCTTAGGTTCGTCAGAGATCTACGAGCAGTACGTC.

This clonotype was counted only a few times. The CDR3 nucleotides read TGTGCCAGCAGTCCCATGGGCGGGGGCTGGAATGAAGCTTTCTTT. Amino acids: CASSPMGGGWNEAFF. V is TRBV6-5 and J is TRBJ1-1; D might be TRBD1 (6 bases). This CDR3 has 15 residues. Germline lookup yields CDR1 MNHEY and CDR2 SVGAGI. V was cut by 5 bases and J by 7 bases, with 20 bases left in between.

CDR3 nucleotides: TGTGCCAGCAGTTTTCTAGCGGAGAACACCGGGGAGCTGTTTTTT. The encoded protein is CASSFLAENTGELFF. The rearrangement uses TRBV27 and TRBJ2-2, with 7 bases that match TRBD2. The trim removed 3 bases at V and 1 base at J, leaving 2 bases unmatched. The CDR3 length is 15 residues. Germline lookup yields CDR1 MNHEY and CDR2 SMNVEV (reference sequence).

The chain links TRBV7-2 to TRBJ1-6; D is unclear. Looked up from germline, CDR1 is SGHTA and CDR2 is FQGNSA. This CDR3 is built from 14 residues. The germline V and J ends were trimmed by 6 bases and 3 bases, with 9 bases remaining between them. The CDR3 is CASSRAVYNSPLHF. As DNA, the CDR3 is TGTGCCAGCAGTCGGGCAGTCTATAATTCACCCCTCCACTTT. Full variable domain (rest looked up from reference TRBV7-2 and TRBJ1-6): GAGVSQSPSNKVTEKGKDVELRCDPISGHTALYWYRQSLGQGLEFLIYFQGNSAPDKSGLPSDRFSAERTGGSVSTLTIQRTQQEDSAVYLCASSRAVYNSPLHFGNGTRLTVT.

The V and J genes are TRBV19 and TRBJ2-1, with D possibly TRBD2 on 6 matching bases. Deletions cut 3 bases from V and 9 bases from J, with 18 bases between. The CDR3 is 15 residues long. CDR1 is LNHDA, CDR2 SQIVND, per germline (reference sequence). DNA for the CDR3: TGTGCCAGTAGTATCGACCGGAGGGCTTACGGTGAGCAGTTCTTC. Translation gives CASSIDRRAYGEQFF.

This clonotype was counted once. V is TRBV19 and J is TRBJ2-5; 7 positions agree with TRBD2. The V and J ends lost 0 bases and 0 bases, in that order; junction bases with no gene match: 1. This CDR3 has 15 residues. Germline CDR1 and CDR2: LNHDA and SQIVND (reference sequence). CDR3 sequence: CASSIDGRYQETQYF. CDR3 DNA: TGTGCCAGTAGTATAGACGGGAGGTACCAAGAGACCCAGTACTTC.

This clonotype was seen a single time. The chain combines TRBV6-2 or TRBV6-3 with TRBJ1-4; maybe TRBD1 (6 bases). CDR1 is MNHEY, CDR2 SVGEGT, per germline. V lost 6 bases and J lost 4, with 9 bases in between. The CDR3 contains 13 residues. The CDR3 here is CASRGGGNEKLFF. For the CDR3, the DNA is TGTGCCAGCAGGGGGGGCGGTAATGAAAAACTGTTTTTT.

This clonotype was observed a handful of times. The chain carries TRBV7-2 and TRBJ2-4; perhaps D is TRBD1 or TRBD2 (5 bases each). The CDR3 has 15 residues. The V gene lost 2 bases and the J gene lost 7 bases, with 15 bases spanning the gap. The germline V gene has CDR1 SGHTA and CDR2 FQGNSA. The chain's CDR3 is CASSLTRQRGNIQYF. CDR3 coding DNA: TGTGCCAGCAGCTTAACCCGACAGCGAGGGAACATTCAGTACTTC.

In its sample, this clonotype was seen a few times. The chain employs TRBV28 and TRBJ1-1, with D possibly being TRBD1 (6 bases). The germline V gene has CDR1 MDHEN and CDR2 SYDVKM. Trimming took off 6 bases at V and 0 bases at J, with 14 bases between the two ends. The CDR3 has 15 residues. In nucleotides, the CDR3 is TGTGCCAGCAGCCCAGGGGACTATCTGAACACTGAAGCTTTCTTT. This gives the protein CASSPGDYLNTEAFF.

The gene calls are TRBV20-1 and TRBJ2-5; 10 positions agree with TRBD2. Germline V CDR1 and CDR2: DFQATT, SNEGSKA (reference sequence). Trimming at V came to 0 bases and at J to 9 bases, leaving 13 bases not matched to a gene. This CDR3 region has 16 residues. The CDR3 region has the DNA TGCAGTGCTAGAGATCACCGGACTAGCGGTTACATGGCCCAGTACTTC. Translation: CSARDHRTSGYMAQYF.

This clonotype was picked up one time. This chain connects TRBV28 to TRBJ1-2; 7 nucleotides align to TRBD1. V was clipped by 9 bases and J by 5 bases; unmatched bases: 12. CDR3 length equals 14 residues. Germline CDR1 MDHEN, CDR2 SYDVKM. The chain's CDR3 is CASEGARMEYGYTF. CDR3 DNA sequence: TGTGCCAGTGAGGGGGCGCGGATGGAGTATGGCTACACCTTC.

This clonotype has a handful of counts. V is TRBV4-1 and J is TRBJ1-2; 8 bases align to TRBD1. Trimming at V came to 0 bases and at J to 1 base, leaving 10 bases not matched to a gene. CDR3 length: 18 residues. Germline values: CDR1 MGHRA, CDR2 YSYEKL. The CDR3, as DNA: TGCGCCAGCAGCCAAGATCCCGGGGACAGGCTTAGTAACTATGGCTACACCTTC. Protein: CASSQDPGDRLSNYGYTF.

This clonotype was seen a handful of times. This sequence joins TRBV6-8 and TRBJ2-6, with 14 bases aligning to TRBD2. The CDR3 runs to 18 residues. J gave up 4 bases and V 0 bases, and 2 bases lay outside the gene matches. The germline gives CDR1 MNHGY, CDR2 SAAAGT. CDR3 loop: CASSYSGLAGDGANVLTF. The DNA for the CDR3 is TGTGCCAGCAGTTACTCGGGACTAGCGGGAGACGGGGCCAACGTCCTGACTTTC.

The V and J genes are TRBV10-3 and TRBJ2-1; 9 bases agree with TRBD1. J was trimmed by 5 bases and V by 7 bases; bases with no gene match: 6. This CDR3 has 14 residues. Germline lookup yields CDR1 ENHRY and CDR2 SYGVKD. CDR3 residues: CAINKGQGDNEQFF. DNA for the CDR3: TGTGCCATCAACAAGGGACAGGGCGACAATGAGCAGTTCTTC.

V gene TRBV4-3 combines with J gene TRBJ2-1; D not resolved. Germline V gene data show CDR1 as LGHNA and CDR2 as YSLEER. Deletions cut 2 bases from V and 0 bases from J, with 8 bases between. The CDR3 length is 15 residues. The CDR3 spells CASSQSRSSYNEQFF. As DNA, the CDR3 is TGCGCCAGCAGCCAAAGCCGTAGCTCCTACAATGAGCAGTTCTTC.

The chain is built from TRBV19 and TRBJ2-2, with TRBD2 matching over 14 bases. CDR1 LNHDA and CDR2 SQIVND come from the germline V gene (reference sequence). V shed 5 bases, J shed 5 bases, and the junction held 13 bases outside the gene matches. This CDR3 contains 19 residues. Written as DNA, the CDR3 is TGTGCCAGTAGTCCCCGTGGGGGACTAGCGGGAGTTTGGACCGGGGAGCTGTTTTTT. This codes for CASSPRGGLAGVWTGELFF.

This clonotype was detected once. The V gene is TRBV14, the J gene TRBJ2-1; D is ambiguous. Germline V gene sequence: CDR1 SGHDN, CDR2 FVKESK. This CDR3 region has 15 residues. V was pared by 0 bases and J by 8 bases, with 14 bases between. CDR3 nucleotides: TGTGCCAGCAGCCAAGATCGTTGGAACCGGGATGAGCAGTTCTTC. Its translation: CASSQDRWNRDEQFF.

In its sample, this clonotype was seen a few times. The rearrangement links TRBV4-1 to TRBJ2-7; TRBD2 matches at 8 bases. With V trimmed by 1 base and J by 4 bases, 6 bases remained unmatched. The CDR3 consists of 15 residues. Germline CDR1 is MGHRA and CDR2 is YSYEKL. The CDR3 sequence is CASSQGAGVNYEQYF. In nucleotides, the CDR3 is TGCGCCAGCAGCCAAGGAGCGGGAGTGAATTACGAGCAGTACTTC.

CDR3 in amino acids: CSAQRGSSYNEQFF. For the CDR3, the DNA is TGCAGTGCCCAACGGGGAAGCTCCTACAATGAGCAGTTCTTC. The V call is TRBV20-1, the J call TRBJ2-1, with a weak D call TRBD2 (5 bases). This CDR3 region has 14 residues. With 6 bases removed from V and 0 bases from J, the gap between germline ends came to 12 bases. The germline gives CDR1 DFQATT, CDR2 SNEGSKA (reference sequence).

The chain carries TRBV9 and TRBJ2-5; D might be TRBD2 (7 bases). V was cut by 4 bases and J by 2 bases, with 18 bases left in between. Per germline, CDR1 SGDLS and CDR2 YYNGEE. This CDR3 is 16 amino acids long. CDR3 amino acids: CASSPSPRGGQETQYF. The CDR3 DNA sequence: TGTGCCAGCAGCCCCTCTCCCAGGGGAGGGCAAGAGACCCAGTACTTC.

This clonotype has a handful of counts. The V gene is TRBV6-2 or TRBV6-3, the J gene TRBJ2-3; TRBD2 aligns across 11 bases. The CDR3 sequence is 15 residues long. Germline assignment: CDR1 MNHEY and CDR2 SVGEGT. The V segment lost 2 bases and the J segment 8 bases; nucleotides outside the gene matches: 6. The CDR3 loop is CASSYVAGGPVTQYF. The CDR3, as DNA: TGTGCCAGCAGTTACGTAGCGGGAGGGCCGGTTACGCAGTATTTT.

This clonotype was picked up one time. The chain recombines TRBV19 with TRBJ1-5; D call uncertain. The CDR3 runs 12 residues. Germline loops: CDR1 LNHDA, CDR2 SQIVND (reference sequence). The germline V and J ends were trimmed by 4 bases and 5 bases, with 6 bases remaining between them. This CDR3 is CASSREDQPQHF. The CDR3 DNA follows: TGTGCCAGTAGTAGGGAGGATCAGCCCCAGCATTTT. The full variable domain, its missing parts supplied by reference TRBV19 and TRBJ1-5, is DGGITQSPKYLFRKEGQNVTLSCEQNLNHDAMYWYRQDPGQGLRLIYYSQIVNDFQKGDIAEGYSVSREKKESFPLTVTSAQKNPTAFYLCASSREDQPQHFGDGTRLSIL.